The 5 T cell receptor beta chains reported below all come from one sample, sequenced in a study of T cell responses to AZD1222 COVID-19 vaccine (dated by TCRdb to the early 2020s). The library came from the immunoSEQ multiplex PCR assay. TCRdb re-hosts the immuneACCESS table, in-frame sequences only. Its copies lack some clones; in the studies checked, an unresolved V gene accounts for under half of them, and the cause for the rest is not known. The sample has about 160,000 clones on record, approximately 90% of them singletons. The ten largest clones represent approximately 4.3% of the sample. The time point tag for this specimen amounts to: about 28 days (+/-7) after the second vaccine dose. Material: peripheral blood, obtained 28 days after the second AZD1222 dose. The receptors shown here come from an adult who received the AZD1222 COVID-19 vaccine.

CDR3 coding DNA: TGCGCCAGCAGCCTCGGACAGAGCACAGATACGCAGTATTTT. Its protein product is CASSLGQSTDTQYF. This chain uses TRBV5-1 with TRBJ2-3; possible D gene TRBD1, 6 bases. CDR3 length: 14 residues. Trimming cost V 4 bases and J 0 bases, with 9 bases left between them. Germline V gene lookup returns CDR1 SGHRS and CDR2 YFSETQ.

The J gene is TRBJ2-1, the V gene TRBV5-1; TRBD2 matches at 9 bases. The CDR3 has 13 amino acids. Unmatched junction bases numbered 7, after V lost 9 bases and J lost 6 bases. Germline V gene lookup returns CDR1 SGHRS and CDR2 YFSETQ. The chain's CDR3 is CATARGGANEQFF. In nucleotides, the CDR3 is TGCGCCACCGCGCGGGGGGGGGCCAATGAGCAGTTCTTC.

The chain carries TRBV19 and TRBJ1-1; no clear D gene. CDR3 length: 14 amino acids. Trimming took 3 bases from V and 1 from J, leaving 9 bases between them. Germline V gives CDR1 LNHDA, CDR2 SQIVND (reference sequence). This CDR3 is CASSMHRENTEAFF. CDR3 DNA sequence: TGTGCCAGTAGTATGCATAGGGAGAACACTGAAGCTTTCTTT.

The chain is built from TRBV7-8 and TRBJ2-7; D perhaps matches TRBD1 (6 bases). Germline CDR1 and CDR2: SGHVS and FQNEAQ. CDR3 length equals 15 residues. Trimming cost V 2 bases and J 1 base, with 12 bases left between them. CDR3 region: CASSLPDRPSYEQYF. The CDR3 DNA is TGTGCCAGCAGCTTACCCGACAGGCCGTCCTACGAGCAGTACTTC.

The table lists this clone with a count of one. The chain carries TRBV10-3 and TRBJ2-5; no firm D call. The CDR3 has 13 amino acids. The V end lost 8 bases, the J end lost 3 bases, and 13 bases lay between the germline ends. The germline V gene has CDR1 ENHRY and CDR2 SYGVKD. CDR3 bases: TGTGCCATCGGTCGGTCAGGCAAAGAGACCCAGTACTTC. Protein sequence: CAIGRSGKETQYF.